This TCR beta chain was identified in a study of cytomegalovirus exposure and HLA in healthy donors. V gave up 7 bases and J gave up 6 bases, with 15 bases separating them. Looked up from germline, CDR1 is SNHLY and CDR2 is FYNNEI. CDR3 length: 14 residues. The study, taken as a whole, reports: In vitro experiments confirmed that three CMV-associated chains were specific for CMV antigens.

About this clone: No antigen is known for it.

Assay: immunoSEQ multiplex PCR; the TCRdb copy retains only in-frame clones and omits some. The sample comprises roughly 90,000 clones, less than 85% of which are singletons, and approximately 20% rests with the top ten. The rearrangement links TRBV2 to TRBJ1-4, with a tentative D call TRBD1 (6 bases). Sequenced: PBMCs. The TCR originated in a man aged 18 to 29 in good health and CMV-seropositive. CDR3 amino acids: CASNIGGGDEKLFF. The CDR3, as DNA: TGTGCCAGCAATATAGGGGGGGGTGATGAAAAACTGTTTTTT.